This T cell receptor beta chain was identified in a study of T-cell memory formation after mild COVID-19. Germline CDR1 is SGHTA and CDR2 is FQGTGA. This CDR3 spans 15 amino acids. The J segment lost 1 base and the V segment lost 2 bases, leaving 2 bases of the junction unmatched. Overall study results and limits: SARS-CoV-2 specificity of second-wave clones peaking day 37 was unconfirmed. CD4+ contracting clones were found mainly in CM and EM, and CD8+ ones in EMRA.

MiXCR, run by TCRdb on the 5' RACE reads, gives a single entry per CDR3 protein. The repertoire holds 100,000 to 150,000 distinct CDR3 sequences, with over 15% as singletons. A word on this clonotype: The target antigen is unknown.

The clonotype comes from a man younger than 35 who had mild COVID-19 (a few samples of this study predate the infection). Cell type and time point are not known. The V and J genes are TRBV7-3 and TRBJ2-5, with 9 nucleotides matching TRBD2. The sequencing sample was made of PBMCs or a T cell subset sorted from them (not recorded which). The CDR3 DNA sequence: TGTGCCAGCAGCTTAGCGGGGGGGACCCAAGAGACCCAGTACTTC. Its protein is CASSLAGGTQETQYF.